A single sample gave rise to the 21 T cell receptor beta chains below, sequenced in a study of T cell responses to AZD1222 COVID-19 vaccine. Clones were read by immunoSEQ multiplex PCR, and TCRdb kept only the in-frame ones, dropping some. The sample records under 300,000 clones, over 85% being singletons. Sequences were derived from peripheral blood, sampled on day 0 of AZD1222 vaccination. These receptors were taken from an adult in good health.

The chain carries TRBV5-8 and TRBJ2-7; D not certain. Trimming left V 3 bases short and J 2 bases short, with 9 bases between. This CDR3 is 13 amino acids long. Germline CDR1 SGHTS, CDR2 YDEGEE. The CDR3 DNA is TGTGCCAGCAGCTCCTTCAGAACCTACGAGCAGTACTTC. Its translation is CASSSFRTYEQYF.

The table lists this clone with a count of one. The rearrangement joins TRBV28 to TRBJ1-2, with D possibly TRBD1 on 5 matching bases. Per germline, CDR1 MDHEN and CDR2 SYDVKM. The CDR3 is 13 amino acids. V was clipped by 8 bases and J by 4 bases, with 14 bases between them. CDR3 in amino acids: CASRRGTGYGYTF. The DNA for the CDR3 is TGTGCCAGCCGCCGGGGGACGGGCTATGGCTACACCTTC.

The chain combines TRBV3-1 (or the pseudogene TRBV3-2) with TRBJ2-7; 11 bases map to TRBD2. J lost 7 bases, V lost 3 bases, and 11 bases had no gene match. The CDR3 runs to 16 residues. Germline assignment: CDR1 LGHDT and CDR2 YNNKEL (reference sequence). The DNA of the CDR3 is TGTGCCAGCAGCCATGGTAGTATAGCGGGAGGGGTAGAGCAGTACTTC. As protein: CASSHGSIAGGVEQYF.

The chain couples TRBV3-1 (or the pseudogene TRBV3-2) to TRBJ2-7; D gene unclear. The V and J ends lost 1 base and 2 bases respectively, with 9 bases between them. Germline V gene lookup returns CDR1 LGHDT and CDR2 YNNKEL (reference sequence). The CDR3 length is 14 residues. The CDR3 coding sequence is TGTGCCAGCAGCCAAGGGAATTGGGCCTACGAGCAGTACTTC. Protein sequence: CASSQGNWAYEQYF.

The chain recombines TRBV28 with TRBJ2-7, with TRBD2 as a possible D gene (6 bases). The CDR3 sequence is 18 residues long. Germline loops: CDR1 MDHEN, CDR2 SYDVKM. The germline V and J ends were trimmed by 4 bases and 2 bases, with 24 bases remaining between them. In DNA, the CDR3 is TGTGCCAGCAGTTCGCGATTAGCGGACGCACGAAAAACCTACGAGCAGTACTTC. This sequence encodes CASSSRLADARKTYEQYF.

This clone was detected only once. The chain has TRBV19 and TRBJ1-1; D is possibly TRBD1 (5 bases). Germline V gene data show CDR1 as LNHDA and CDR2 as SQIVND (reference sequence). Trimming cost V 5 bases and J 6 bases, with 16 bases left between them. There are 14 residues in the CDR3. The CDR3: CASSSPGTTSEAFF. CDR3 DNA: TGTGCCAGTAGTTCCCCCGGGACGACCTCTGAAGCTTTCTTT.

J is TRBJ1-4 and V is TRBV5-8; 10 positions match TRBD1. CDR3 length equals 16 residues. V was pared by 2 bases and J by 1 base, with 2 bases of the junction left unmatched. CDR1 is SGHTS and CDR2 is YDEGEE in the germline V gene. The CDR3: CASSFGTGVTNEKLFF. Written as DNA, the CDR3 is TGTGCCAGCAGCTTCGGGACAGGGGTAACTAATGAAAAACTGTTTTTT.

The CDR3 region is CASSLAPMGTGSYEQYF. The CDR3 DNA reads TGCGCCAGCAGCTTGGCCCCTATGGGGACAGGGTCCTACGAGCAGTACTTC. This chain links TRBV5-1 with TRBJ2-7; TRBD1 aligns across 9 bases. Germline CDR1 and CDR2: SGHRS and YFSETQ. Unmatched junction bases numbered 8, after V lost 0 bases and J lost 1 base. This CDR3 is built from 17 residues.

The V gene is TRBV28, the J gene TRBJ2-1; 9 bases are shared with TRBD1. Unmatched junction bases numbered 3, after V lost 6 bases and J lost 9 bases. The CDR3 extends over 12 amino acids. The germline V gene encodes CDR1 MDHEN and CDR2 SYDVKM. The CDR3 here is CASSLQGAEQFF. The CDR3 coding sequence is TGTGCCAGCAGCCTACAGGGGGCTGAGCAGTTCTTC.

CDR3 bases: TGTGCCAGCAGCGCGCTCCCGGGGCGGGAGGGAACAGATACGCAGTATTTT. Its protein product is CASSALPGREGTDTQYF. The V gene is TRBV28, the J gene TRBJ2-3; 9 bases are a match to TRBD2. Germline V gives CDR1 MDHEN, CDR2 SYDVKM. V lost 6 bases and J lost 3; bases outside the gene matches: 13. CDR3 length: 17 amino acids.

The chain links TRBV18 to TRBJ1-2; 10 nucleotides match TRBD1. This CDR3 spans 15 amino acids. V dropped 0 bases and J dropped 4; count of bases not matched to a gene: 2. Germline V CDR1 and CDR2: KGHSH, LQKENI. CDR3 in amino acids: CASSPPDRGGYGYTF. The DNA for the CDR3 is TGTGCCAGCTCACCACCGGACAGGGGGGGCTATGGCTACACCTTC.

The chain links TRBV5-1 to TRBJ2-7; TRBD1 aligns across 8 bases. Germline loops: CDR1 SGHRS, CDR2 YFSETQ. This CDR3 contains 15 residues. Germline trimming cut 4 bases from V and 4 bases from J; bases unmatched to any gene: 10. The CDR3 DNA is TGCGCCAGCAGCGCTACTCCGGGACAGGAATACGAGCAGTACTTC. Protein: CASSATPGQEYEQYF.

The chain combines TRBV5-4 with TRBJ2-1; D not certain. V shed 6 bases and J shed 0 bases, with 16 bases lying between them. The CDR3 totals 16 residues. From germline, CDR1 is SGHNT and CDR2 YYREEE (reference sequence). Here the CDR3 reads CASTDRGGSSYNEQFF. The CDR3 coding sequence is TGTGCCAGCACGGATAGAGGCGGAAGCTCCTACAATGAGCAGTTCTTC.

The chain combines TRBV4-2 with TRBJ2-2, with 7 nucleotides matching TRBD1. V dropped 2 bases and J dropped 3; count of bases not matched to a gene: 12. The CDR3 has 18 residues. CDR1 LGHNA and CDR2 YNFKEQ come from the germline V gene. The CDR3 reads CASSQRAMWDSDTGELFF. CDR3 bases: TGTGCCAGCAGCCAAAGGGCTATGTGGGACAGCGACACCGGGGAGCTGTTTTTT.

This clone was observed once. The chain employs TRBV27 and TRBJ2-3; D unclear. Germline-derived CDR1 and CDR2 are MNHEY and SMNVEV (reference sequence). Trimming left V 3 bases short and J 6 bases short, with 10 bases between. This CDR3 has 13 residues. The CDR3 sequence: CASSLTPRDTQYF. DNA for the CDR3: TGTGCCAGCAGTTTGACACCTCGGGATACGCAGTATTTT.

This rearrangement joins TRBV2 to TRBJ2-7; D ambiguous. Per germline, CDR1 SNHLY and CDR2 FYNNEI. V gave up 8 bases and J gave up 3 bases, with 8 bases separating them. CDR3 length: 11 residues. CDR3 nucleotide sequence: TGTGCCAGCGTGAGTTACTACGAGCAGTACTTC. Translation gives CASVSYYEQYF.

This chain links TRBV28 with TRBJ1-2; 9 nucleotides agree with TRBD1. The CDR3 runs to 13 residues. V trimming: 7 bases; J trimming: 8 bases; junction bases outside the gene matches: 8. Germline V lookup: CDR1 MDHEN, CDR2 SYDVKM. CDR3 sequence reads: CASTTPDRGGYTF. The CDR3 region has the DNA TGTGCCAGCACCACCCCCGACAGGGGGGGCTACACCTTC.

J is TRBJ1-3 and V is TRBV14; TRBD1 is a possible D gene (5 bases). The CDR3 is 15 amino acids. The germline V and J ends were trimmed by 3 bases and 6 bases, with 15 bases remaining between them. CDR1 is SGHDN and CDR2 is FVKESK in the germline V gene. This CDR3 reads CASSHKDSSENTIYF. The CDR3 bases are TGTGCCAGCAGCCACAAAGACAGTTCCGAAAACACCATATATTTT.

The rearrangement links TRBV11-1 to TRBJ1-2; possible D gene TRBD1, 6 bases. V shed 1 base and J shed 5 bases, with 8 bases lying between them. The germline V gene encodes CDR1 SGHAT and CDR2 FQDESV (reference sequence). The CDR3 consists of 13 residues. The CDR3 DNA sequence: TGTGCCAGCAGCTTAGATGGGACATATGGCTACACCTTC. Amino acids: CASSLDGTYGYTF. Combining the CDR3 with reference TRBV11-1 and TRBJ1-2 gives the whole variable domain EAEVAQSPRYKITEKSQAVAFWCDPISGHATLYWYRQILGQGPELLVQFQDESVVDDSQLPKDRFSAERLKGVDSTLKIQPAELGDSAMYLCASSLDGTYGYTFGSGTRLTVV.

This rearrangement joins TRBV27 to TRBJ1-1, with 12 bases that match TRBD1. The CDR3 is made up of 14 amino acids. Germline V gene data show CDR1 as MNHEY and CDR2 as SMNVEV (reference sequence). Unmatched junction bases numbered 5, after V lost 7 bases and J lost 5 bases. The CDR3 DNA reads TGTGCCAGCACCGGGACAGGGGGCTATACTGAAGCTTTCTTT. Protein sequence: CASTGTGGYTEAFF.

V usage is TRBV19 and J usage is TRBJ2-7; D perhaps matches TRBD2 (7 bases). Trimming removed 8 bases from V and 3 bases from J, with 14 bases in between. Germline V lookup: CDR1 LNHDA, CDR2 SQIVND (reference sequence). The CDR3 extends over 13 amino acids. The CDR3 loop reads CASGEGQIYEQYF. CDR3 in DNA: TGTGCCAGTGGGGAGGGACAAATCTACGAGCAGTACTTC.